This T cell receptor beta chain was sequenced during a study of control samples from healthy donors and cancer patients. The V and J ends lost 1 base and 4 bases, in that order; junction bases with no gene match: 3. CDR1 is MNHNS, CDR2 SASEGT, per germline. The CDR3 totals 14 residues. Clones were sequenced by immunoSEQ multiplex PCR, and TCRdb holds only the in-frame ones, with some missing. Of about 250,000 clones in the sample, approximately 80% were seen once. Sequencing was carried out using PBMCs. V and J are TRBV6-1 and TRBJ1-2, with TRBD1 matching over 7 bases. The TCR sequence derives from a woman aged 55-69 years with lung cancer. As DNA, the CDR3 is TGTGCCAGCAGTGAAGGGGGGACAGTCTATGGCTACACCTTC. It translates to CASSEGGTVYGYTF.